This entry lists 5 T cell receptor beta chains sequenced from one sample in a study of OX40 agonist ivuxolimab in advanced cancers. TCRdb keeps only in-frame clones here, not all; method: immunoSEQ multiplex PCR. The table records 77,000 or so clones, over 80% of them present only once. The source material was CD4+ or CD8+ T cells sorted from blood, sampled in a trial of the OX40 agonist ivuxolimab. The receptors were sampled from an adult with an advanced solid tumor such as melanoma, head and neck, liver or kidney cancer.

The chain is built from TRBV5-1 and TRBJ1-1; TRBD1 aligns across 8 bases. The CDR3 contains 15 residues. The ends lost 4 bases at V and 1 base at J; junction bases unmatched: 6. Germline-derived CDR1 and CDR2 are SGHRS and YFSETQ. CDR3 nucleotide sequence: TGCGCCAGCAGCATTAGGACAGGGAGGAACACTGAAGCTTTCTTT. This sequence encodes CASSIRTGRNTEAFF.

The gene calls are TRBV6-5 and TRBJ2-7, with D tentatively TRBD2 (6 bases). Deletions cut 3 bases from V and 0 bases from J, with 12 bases between. The CDR3 is 15 amino acids. Germline V lookup: CDR1 MNHEY, CDR2 SVGAGI. The CDR3 loop is CASSYSGRSSYEQYF. CDR3 in DNA: TGTGCCAGCAGTTATTCGGGGAGGAGCTCCTACGAGCAGTACTTC.

The CDR3 nucleotides read TGTGCTAGTGGTTTGGTTCAGGGGGCGTTCGGTGAGCAGTTCTTC. Its translation is CASGLVQGAFGEQFF. This chain uses TRBV12-5 with TRBJ2-1, with 8 bases fitting TRBD1. With V trimmed by 0 bases and J by 9 bases, 7 bases remained unmatched. Germline V gives CDR1 LGHNT, CDR2 FRNRAP. The CDR3 has 15 residues.

The chain links TRBV30 to TRBJ1-3; D is perhaps TRBD1 (6 bases). CDR1 is GTSNPN and CDR2 is SVGIG in the germline V gene (reference sequence). This CDR3 contains 15 residues. Trimming stripped 4 bases from V and 0 bases from J, with 13 bases between. Written as DNA, the CDR3 is TGTGCCTGGACGCTGGACAGCCTCTCTGGAAACACCATATATTTT. This codes for CAWTLDSLSGNTIYF.

In this sample, this clone turned up a few times. The chain carries TRBV11-2 and TRBJ2-7, with D unresolved. The germline CDR1 and CDR2 sequences are SGHAT and FQNNGV. The CDR3 contains 14 residues. The V end was cut by 2 bases, the J end by 0 bases, with 8 bases between. The CDR3 nucleotides read TGTGCCAGCAGCTTAATGCAGAGCTCCTACGAGCAGTACTTC. Protein: CASSLMQSSYEQYF.